This T cell receptor beta chain was retrieved from a study of blood T cell repertoires in COVID-19. The table came from immunoSEQ multiplex PCR; TCRdb's copy has only in-frame clones and leaves some out. The sample yields 200,000 to 250,000 clones, 80% to 90% seen once. Germline V gene lookup returns CDR1 SGHNT and CDR2 YYREEE (reference sequence). The V end lost 0 bases, the J end lost 1 base, and 6 bases lay between the germline ends. CDR3 length: 14 amino acids. The receptor comes from a woman aged 18-29 years in a cohort exposed to, infected with or recovered from COVID-19 (not recorded which). The sequencing sample was made of PBMCs or T cells enriched from blood (not recorded which). The V and J genes are TRBV5-4 and TRBJ2-3; TRBD2 is a possible D gene (5 bases). The CDR3 spells CASSLEGGTDTQYF. CDR3 bases: TGTGCCAGCAGCTTGGAGGGAGGCACAGATACGCAGTATTTT.